Listed below are T cell receptor beta chains from one sample, sequenced in a study of T cell responses to AZD1222 COVID-19 vaccine. TCRdb keeps only in-frame clones here, not all; method: immunoSEQ multiplex PCR. The sample has 90,000 to 120,000 clones, about 90% seen once. Sequencing used peripheral blood, obtained 28 days after the second AZD1222 dose. The receptors here all came from an adult who received the AZD1222 COVID-19 vaccine. CDR3s include the opening cysteine and the closing phenylalanine or tryptophan. D genes are given only for firm matches. Only some rows state a clone size, as once, few, many or a class for expanded clones.

j_call clone_size cdr3_length v_call d_call cdr3_nt cdr3_aa
TRBJ2-7 . 15 TRBV18 TRBD1 TGTGCCAGCTCACCAGTCAGAGCAGGGGGTTGGGAGCAGTACTTC CASSPVRAGGWEQYF
TRBJ1-4 . 13 TRBV5-4 . TGTGCCAGCAGCTTTGACAGGAATGAAAAACTGTTTTTT CASSFDRNEKLFF
TRBJ1-3 . 15 TRBV5-1 . TGCGCCAGCAGCTTGGGGCCAAACTCTGGAAACACCATATATTTT CASSLGPNSGNTIYF
TRBJ1-4 . 15 TRBV9 . TGTGCCAGCAGCGTAGGAACGGATCCTTATGAAAAACTGTTTTTT CASSVGTDPYEKLFF
TRBJ2-7 once 15 TRBV27 . TGTGCCAGCGGCAGACCTAAGGGGGGGACCTACGAGCAGTACTTC CASGRPKGGTYEQYF
TRBJ2-2 . 13 TRBV5-6 . TGTGCCAGCAGCGGGGGGAACACCGGGGAGCTGTTTTTT CASSGGNTGELFF
TRBJ2-7 . 12 TRBV5-6 . TGTGCCAGCAGCCGTGATCAGTTGGGTCAGTACTTC CASSRDQLGQYF
TRBJ2-5 . 14 TRBV28 . TGTGCCAGCAGTTTTGTGGGTTCCCAAGAGACCCAGTACTTC CASSFVGSQETQYF
TRBJ2-7 . 13 TRBV4-3 . TGCGCCAGCAGCCAAGGCCCCATGTACGAGCAGTACTTC CASSQGPMYEQYF
TRBJ2-7 . 15 TRBV28 . TGTGCCAGCAGTAGCCCGGGACTTGACATCTACGAGCAGTACTTC CASSSPGLDIYEQYF
TRBJ1-1 once 14 TRBV2 . TGTGCCAGCAGTGACGGCAGTATGAACACTGAAGCTTTCTTT CASSDGSMNTEAFF
TRBJ1-1 . 14 TRBV2 . TGTGCCAGCAGTGGTGATTACATGAACACTGAAGCTTTCTTT CASSGDYMNTEAFF
TRBJ1-5 . 14 TRBV29-1 . TGCAGCGTTTCCCAGGGTGATGGCAATCAGCCCCAGCATTTT CSVSQGDGNQPQHF
TRBJ2-7 . 14 TRBV11-2 TRBD1 TGTGCCAGCAGCAATTACAGGGGAGCCTACGAGCAGTACTTC CASSNYRGAYEQYF
TRBJ2-5 . 17 TRBV7-6 . TGTGCCAGCACTCCAGGTTCCGGGGGGCCGGGGAGAGAGACCCAGTACTTC CASTPGSGGPGRETQYF
TRBJ1-5 . 13 TRBV4-1 . TGCGCCAGCAGCCAAGATCCGAATCAGCCCCAGCATTTT CASSQDPNQPQHF
TRBJ2-3 . 13 TRBV27 . TGTGCCAGCACCGGAAGAAACACAGATACGCAGTATTTT CASTGRNTDTQYF
TRBJ1-2 . 15 TRBV27 . TGTGCCAGCAAGGATGGAGGAGACAGTCGTTATGGCTACACCTTC CASKDGGDSRYGYTF
TRBJ2-1 . 12 TRBV7-8 . TGTGCCAGCGAGGGACTCCCCGATGAGCAGTTCTTC CASEGLPDEQFF
TRBJ1-1 . 14 TRBV18 . TGTGCCAGCACGCCAAGAGGGGGGGGCACTGAAGCTTTCTTT CASTPRGGGTEAFF